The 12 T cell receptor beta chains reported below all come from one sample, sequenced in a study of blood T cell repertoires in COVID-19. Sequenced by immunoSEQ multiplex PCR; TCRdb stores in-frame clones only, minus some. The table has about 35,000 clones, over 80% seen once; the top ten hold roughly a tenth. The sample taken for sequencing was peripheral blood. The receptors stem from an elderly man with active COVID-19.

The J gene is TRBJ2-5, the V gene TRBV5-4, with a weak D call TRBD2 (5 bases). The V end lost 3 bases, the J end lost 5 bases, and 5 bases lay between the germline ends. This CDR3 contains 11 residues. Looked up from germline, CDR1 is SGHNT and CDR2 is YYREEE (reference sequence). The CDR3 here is CASSSGETQYF. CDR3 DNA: TGTGCCAGCAGCTCGGGGGAGACCCAGTACTTC.

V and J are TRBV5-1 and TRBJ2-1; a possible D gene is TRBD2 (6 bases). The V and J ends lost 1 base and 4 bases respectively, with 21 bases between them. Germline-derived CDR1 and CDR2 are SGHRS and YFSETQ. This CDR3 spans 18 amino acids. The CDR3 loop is CASSLSGVAVSGYNEQFF. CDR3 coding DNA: TGCGCCAGCAGCTTGAGTGGAGTAGCGGTCTCAGGATACAATGAGCAGTTCTTC.

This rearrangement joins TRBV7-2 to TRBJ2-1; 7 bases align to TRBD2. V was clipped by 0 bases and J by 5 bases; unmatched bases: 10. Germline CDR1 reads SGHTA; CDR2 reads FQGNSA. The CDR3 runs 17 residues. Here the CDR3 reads CASSLAAGDVSDNEQFF. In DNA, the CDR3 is TGTGCCAGCAGCTTAGCGGCGGGGGACGTCTCGGACAATGAGCAGTTCTTC. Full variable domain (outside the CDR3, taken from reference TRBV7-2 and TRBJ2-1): GAGVSQSPSNKVTEKGKDVELRCDPISGHTALYWYRQSLGQGLEFLIYFQGNSAPDKSGLPSDRFSAERTGGSVSTLTIQRTQQEDSAVYLCASSLAAGDVSDNEQFFGPGTRLTVL.

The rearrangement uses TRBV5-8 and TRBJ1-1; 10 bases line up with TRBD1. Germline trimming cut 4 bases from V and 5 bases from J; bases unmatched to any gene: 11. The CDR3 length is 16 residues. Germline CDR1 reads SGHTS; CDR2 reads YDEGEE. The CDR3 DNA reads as TGTGCCAGCAGCCCGAAGACAGGGGGCGTGGGGACTGAAGCTTTCTTT. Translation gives CASSPKTGGVGTEAFF. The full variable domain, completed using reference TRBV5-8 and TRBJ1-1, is EAGVTQSPTHLIKTRGQQATLRCSPISGHTSVYWYQQALGLGLQFLLWYDEGEERNRGNFPPRFSGRQFPNYSSELNVNALELEDSALYLCASSPKTGGVGTEAFFGQGTRLTVV.

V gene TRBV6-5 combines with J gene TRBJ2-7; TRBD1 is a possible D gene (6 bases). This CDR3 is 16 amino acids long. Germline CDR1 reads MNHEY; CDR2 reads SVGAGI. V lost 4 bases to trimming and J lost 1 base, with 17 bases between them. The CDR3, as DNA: TGTGCCAGCAGTTCTCTCAGGACAGTATCGTCCTACGAGCAGTACTTC. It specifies CASSSLRTVSSYEQYF.

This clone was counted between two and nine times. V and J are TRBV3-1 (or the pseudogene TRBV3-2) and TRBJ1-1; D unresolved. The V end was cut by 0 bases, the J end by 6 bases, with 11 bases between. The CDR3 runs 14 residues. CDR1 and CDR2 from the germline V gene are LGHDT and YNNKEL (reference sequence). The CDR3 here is CASSQDWATAEAFF. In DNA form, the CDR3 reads TGTGCCAGCAGCCAAGATTGGGCTACGGCTGAAGCTTTCTTT.

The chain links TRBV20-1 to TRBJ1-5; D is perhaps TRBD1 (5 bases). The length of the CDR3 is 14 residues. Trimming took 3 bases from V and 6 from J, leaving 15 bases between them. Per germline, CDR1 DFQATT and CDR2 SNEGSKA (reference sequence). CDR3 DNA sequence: TGCAGTGCTAGTTCGGGGGAGGTCGGTCAGCCCCAGCATTTT. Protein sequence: CSASSGEVGQPQHF.

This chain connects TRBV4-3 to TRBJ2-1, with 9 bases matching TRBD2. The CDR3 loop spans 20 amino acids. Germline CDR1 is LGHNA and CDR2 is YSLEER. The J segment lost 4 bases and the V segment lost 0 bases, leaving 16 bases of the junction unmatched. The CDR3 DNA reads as TGCGCCAGCAGCCAAGATCGGGGGGGTAGCGGGAGAATTGGGTACAATGAGCAGTTCTTC. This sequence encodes CASSQDRGGSGRIGYNEQFF.

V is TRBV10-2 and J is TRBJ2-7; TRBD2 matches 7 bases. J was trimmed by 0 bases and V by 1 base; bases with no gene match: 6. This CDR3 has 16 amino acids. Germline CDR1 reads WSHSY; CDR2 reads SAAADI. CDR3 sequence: CASSEFGLADSYEQYF. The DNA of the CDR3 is TGCGCCAGCAGTGAGTTCGGCCTAGCGGACTCCTACGAGCAGTACTTC.

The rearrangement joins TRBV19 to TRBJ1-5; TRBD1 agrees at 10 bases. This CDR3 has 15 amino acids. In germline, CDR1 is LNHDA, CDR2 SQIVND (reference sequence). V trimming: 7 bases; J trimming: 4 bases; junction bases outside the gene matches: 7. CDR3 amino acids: CASNTPGQGNQPQHF. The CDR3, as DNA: TGTGCCAGTAATACTCCGGGACAGGGGAATCAGCCCCAGCATTTT.

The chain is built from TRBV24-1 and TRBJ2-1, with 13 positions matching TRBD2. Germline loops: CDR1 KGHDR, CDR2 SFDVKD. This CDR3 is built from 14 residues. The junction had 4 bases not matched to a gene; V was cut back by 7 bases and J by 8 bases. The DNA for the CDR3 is TGTGCCACCAGAAGGACTAGCGGGAGTTATGAGCAGTTCTTC. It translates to CATRRTSGSYEQFF.

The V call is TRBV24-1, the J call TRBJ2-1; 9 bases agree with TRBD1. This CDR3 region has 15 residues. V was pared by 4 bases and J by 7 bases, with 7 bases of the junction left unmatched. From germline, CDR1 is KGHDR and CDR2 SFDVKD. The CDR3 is CATSEGGQGSNEQFF. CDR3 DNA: TGTGCCACCAGTGAGGGAGGACAGGGGAGTAATGAGCAGTTCTTC.